The clone carrying this T cell receptor (beta chain) was seen a handful of times. Antigen unknown. Using constant-segment primers, 5'RACE produced TCR alpha and TCR beta cDNA libraries carrying sample barcodes and UMIs. TCRdb reprocessed the 5' RACE reads via MiXCR and lists one record per CDR3 protein. The sample carries 200,000 to 250,000 distinct CDR3 sequences, roughly a tenth recorded once. In germline, CDR1 is SGHTA, CDR2 FQGNSA. The CDR3 length is 16 residues. Trimming removed 4 bases from V and 6 bases from J; junction bases left unmatched: 6. The sample belongs to a study of T-cell memory formation after mild COVID-19. Regarding the study as a whole: Some clones that responded were present in memory (sampled pre-infection), which suggests cross-reactive memory joined.

The clonotype was recovered from a young man who had mild COVID-19 (a few samples of this study predate the infection). Cell type and time point are not known. This rearrangement joins TRBV7-2 to TRBJ2-3, with 14 nucleotides matching TRBD2. Sequencing was performed on PBMCs or a T cell subset sorted from them (not recorded which). The CDR3 DNA reads TGTGCCAGCAGCTCCCTGGGACTAGCGGGGGAGGATACGCAGTATTTT. Translation gives CASSSLGLAGEDTQYF. The full variable domain, with the rest looked up from reference TRBV7-2 and TRBJ2-3, is GAGVSQSPSNKVTEKGKDVELRCDPISGHTALYWYRQSLGQGLEFLIYFQGNSAPDKSGLPSDRFSAERTGGSVSTLTIQRTQQEDSAVYLCASSSLGLAGEDTQYFGPGTRLTVL.